The 31 T cell receptor beta chains listed next were all sequenced from one sample in a study of CD8+CD57+ T cells in acquired aplastic anemia. All patients picked for sequencing had shown, by flow cytometry, an expansion of CD8+CD57+ cells. Genomic DNA, the template, was used for profiling of the TCR beta VDJ and CDR3. TCRdb re-derived calls from the reads in MiXCR, one entry per CDR3 protein. This repertoire shows some 200,000 distinct CDR3 sequences, 48% found once; its top ten account for about 1.8%. Sequenced input: sorted CD4+, CD8+, or CD8+CD57+ T cells (not recorded which) from PBMCs. These receptors were taken from a human donor with aplastic anemia.

The rearrangement joins TRBV7-2 to TRBJ2-3; D uncertain. V lost 3 bases to trimming and J lost 2 bases, with 6 bases between them. The CDR3 is 13 residues long. The germline CDR1 and CDR2 sequences are SGHTA and FQGNSA. CDR3 region: CASSFTNTDTQYF. In DNA, the CDR3 is TGTGCCAGCAGCTTTACGAACACAGATACGCAGTATTTT.

This clonotype was counted only a few times. CDR3 bases: TGTGCCAGCAGCCAAGCAGGGACCCAGTACTTC. This sequence encodes CASSQAGTQYF. The chain has TRBV14 and TRBJ2-5, with D uncertain. V was pared by 1 base and J by 7 bases, with 4 bases between. The CDR3 is made up of 11 amino acids. Germline lookup yields CDR1 SGHDN and CDR2 FVKESK.

This clonotype was seen many times. The V gene is TRBV12-3 or TRBV12-4, the J gene TRBJ2-1; 13 nucleotides agree with TRBD2. CDR3 length: 17 residues. V shed 6 bases, J shed 5 bases, and the junction held 10 bases outside the gene matches. The CDR3 DNA is TGTGCCAGCAGACGGACTAGCGGGGGTATGTCTCACAATGAGCAGTTCTTC. Protein sequence: CASRRTSGGMSHNEQFF.

This chain uses TRBV7-8 with TRBJ2-7; D may match TRBD1 or TRBD2 (5 bases each). Between the trimmed V and J ends, which lost 5 bases and 7 bases, there was a span of 24 bases. Per the germline V gene, CDR1 is SGHVS and CDR2 is FQNEAQ. The CDR3 spans 16 residues. CDR3 region: CASSRTARDGFGEQYF. The CDR3 coding sequence is TGTGCCAGCAGCCGAACGGCAAGGGACGGTTTCGGGGAGCAGTACTTC.

The chain employs TRBV19 and TRBJ2-1, with 7 positions matching TRBD1. Germline trimming cut 6 bases from V and 4 bases from J; bases unmatched to any gene: 9. CDR1 is LNHDA and CDR2 is SQIVND in the germline V gene (reference sequence). The CDR3 contains 15 residues. In nucleotides, the CDR3 is TGTGCCAGTAGCTCTCGGATGGGACAGTACAATGAGCAGTTCTTC. It encodes CASSSRMGQYNEQFF.

This clonotype has more than one count but fewer than ten. The chain links TRBV24-1 to TRBJ2-7; TRBD1 matches at 8 bases. Per the germline V gene, CDR1 is KGHDR and CDR2 is SFDVKD. Trimming removed 11 bases from V and 7 bases from J; junction bases left unmatched: 12. This CDR3 has 13 residues. The CDR3 loop is CAMAGGTGGEQYF. The CDR3 DNA sequence: TGTGCCATGGCGGGCGGGACAGGAGGGGAGCAGTACTTC.

Comment on this clonotype: With a much larger clone just one base away, this may be a read error. The V gene is TRBV9, the J gene TRBJ2-1; TRBD1 might be the D (8 bases). In germline, CDR1 is SGDLS, CDR2 YYNGEE. The CDR3 runs 16 residues. CDR3 region: CASSVATGGGYNGQFF. The CDR3 nucleotides read TGTGCCAGCAGCGTAGCTACAGGGGGGGGCTACAATGGGCAGTTCTTC.

The J gene is TRBJ1-1, the V gene TRBV28, with D unresolved. The CDR3 is made up of 11 amino acids. Trimming removed 7 bases from V and 5 bases from J, with 8 bases in between. CDR1 is MDHEN and CDR2 is SYDVKM in the germline V gene. Here the CDR3 DNA reads TGTGCCAGCACTACGGGGACTGAAGCTTTCTTT. As protein: CASTTGTEAFF.

This chain uses TRBV10-3 with TRBJ2-7, with D perhaps matching TRBD1 (7 bases). The length of the CDR3 is 18 residues. Germline V gene sequence: CDR1 ENHRY, CDR2 SYGVKD. With 4 bases removed from V and 0 bases from J, the gap between germline ends came to 22 bases. Here the CDR3 DNA reads TGTGCCATCAGTGGGGGGGCGGGACAGACCCCTATCTCCTACGAGCAGTACTTC. Its translation: CAISGGAGQTPISYEQYF.

Concerning this clonotype: In this CDR3 the conserved last residue, phenylalanine or tryptophan, is missing, so a read error is likely. The DNA is left out, because the CDR3 cannot be placed on it with certainty; the CDR3 is given as TCRdb lists it. The rearrangement uses TRBV7-2 and TRBJ2-1; TRBD1 reflects the table's D call only, with no check against the DNA. The CDR3 extends over 8 residues, inclusive of both ends. Per the germline V gene, CDR1 is SGHTA and CDR2 is FQGNSA. CDR3 region: CASSVGGT.

The chain is built from TRBV9 and TRBJ2-5; 15 nucleotides match TRBD2. J lost 2 bases, V lost 0 bases, and 2 bases had no gene match. This CDR3 is built from 17 residues. Germline loops: CDR1 SGDLS, CDR2 YYNGEE. CDR3 bases: TGTGCCAGCAGCGTAGTGGGGACTAGCGGGGGGCAAGAGACCCAGTACTTC. Its protein product is CASSVVGTSGGQETQYF.

V gene TRBV7-8 combines with J gene TRBJ2-5; no firm D call. The CDR3 extends over 13 amino acids. The germline CDR1 and CDR2 sequences are SGHVS and FQNEAQ. V shed 6 bases and J shed 3 bases, with 11 bases lying between them. The DNA of the CDR3 is TGTGCCAGCAGTTCCTTTTGGGAAGAGACCCAGTACTTC. It is translated as CASSSFWEETQYF.

This clonotype was recorded a few times. This rearrangement joins TRBV7-6 to TRBJ1-1, with D uncertain. CDR3 length: 13 residues. Trimming pared 4 bases from V and 4 bases from J, leaving 10 bases between. Germline V lookup: CDR1 SGHVS, CDR2 FNYEAQ. The CDR3 here is CASSSQSFTEAFF. The CDR3 DNA follows: TGTGCCAGCAGCTCCCAATCGTTCACTGAAGCTTTCTTT.

This clonotype was observed a handful of times. Possible read error: a much larger clone is one base away. The J gene is TRBJ2-5, the V gene TRBV10-3, with TRBD2 as a possible D gene (5 bases). CDR3 length equals 15 residues. The V gene lost 11 bases and the J gene lost 4 bases, with 23 bases spanning the gap. CDR1 and CDR2 from the germline V gene are ENHRY and SYGVKD. In DNA, the CDR3 is TGTGCCGTCCGACGGATCGTCGGGAAAGGAGAGACCCAGTACTTC. Protein sequence: CAVRRIVGKGETQYF.

This clonotype appeared a few times. At one boundary the junction diverges from the germline segment, which might be a read error. The chain employs TRBV10-3 and TRBJ1-5; the D gene is possibly TRBD1 (6 bases). The germline CDR1 and CDR2 sequences are ENHRY and SYGVKD. The CDR3 is 18 amino acids. CDR3 in amino acids: CASSESFPGQLSNQPQHF. Written as DNA, the CDR3 is TGTGCCAGCAGTGAATCTTTTCCGGGACAACTTAGCAATCAGCCCCAGCATTTT.

This clonotype was seen repeatedly, ten times or more. J is TRBJ1-2 and V is TRBV5-1, with unresolved D. CDR3 size: 13 residues. V was shortened by 1 base and J by 5 bases, with 9 bases between the two germline ends. Germline lookup yields CDR1 SGHRS and CDR2 YFSETQ. The CDR3 nucleotides are TGCGCCAGCAGCTTGAACGGGCGTTATGGCTACACCTTC. Translating gives CASSLNGRYGYTF.

The CDR3 nucleotides are TGCAGTGCTAAAGGTGCTCAGGACCTCCGGGAGACCCAGTACTTC. This codes for CSAKGAQDLRETQYF. The chain links TRBV20-1 to TRBJ2-5; D is unclear. The V gene lost 4 bases and the J gene lost 5 bases, with 20 bases spanning the gap. Germline V lookup: CDR1 DFQATT, CDR2 SNEGSKA (reference sequence). There are 15 residues in the CDR3.

The count of this clonotype is one. The chain links TRBV10-2 to TRBJ1-4; 9 nucleotides align to TRBD1. Losses at the gene ends were 3 bases for V and 8 bases for J; bases not matched to a gene: 4. The CDR3 is made up of 14 amino acids. Germline CDR1 WSHSY, CDR2 SAAADI. The CDR3: CASSDGQGWEKLFF. The CDR3 DNA is TGCGCCAGCAGTGACGGACAGGGGTGGGAAAAACTGTTTTTT.

Comment on this clonotype: Relative to the germline gene, one junction end is altered; a read error may explain this. The chain links TRBV10-3 to TRBJ2-5; a weak D match, TRBD2 (6 bases). CDR3 length equals 12 residues. Per the germline V gene, CDR1 is ENHRY and CDR2 is SYGVKD. This CDR3 reads CATSIGSETRYF. The CDR3, as DNA: TGTGCTACATCGATCGGGAGCGAGACCCGGTACTTC.

This clonotype has more than one count but fewer than ten. A much larger clone lies a single base off, so this may be a read error. The chain is built from TRBV7-9 and TRBJ2-3; D gene ambiguous. The CDR3 is made up of 14 amino acids. Trimming removed 4 bases at V and 6 bases at J, with 14 bases between. CDR1 and CDR2 from the germline V gene are SEHNR and FQNEAQ (reference sequence). CDR3 sequence (DNA): TGTGCCAGCAGCTCGCCCCCGCACGGGGATACGCAGTATTTT. It specifies CASSSPPHGDTQYF. Full variable domain (outside the CDR3, taken from reference TRBV7-9 and TRBJ2-3): DTGVSQNPRHKITKRGQNVTFRCDPISEHNRLYWYRQTLGQGPEFLTYFQNEAQLEKSRLLSDRFSAERPKGSFSTLEIQRTEQGDSAMYLCASSSPPHGDTQYFGPGTRLTVL.

In the case of this clonotype: A read error may produce the germline difference seen at one junction end. The chain joins TRBV7-9 to TRBJ1-2; 8 bases fit TRBD1. This CDR3 is 15 amino acids long. Germline loops: CDR1 SEHNR, CDR2 FQNEAQ (reference sequence). The CDR3 sequence is CASGPMDREYYSYTF. Here the CDR3 DNA reads TGTGCCAGCGGCCCCATGGACAGGGAGTACTATAGCTACACCTTC.

The V call is TRBV20-1, the J call TRBJ2-7; no reliable D call. CDR3 length: 13 residues. Germline V gives CDR1 DFQATT, CDR2 SNEGSKA (reference sequence). The V end was cut by 1 base, the J end by 5 bases, with 12 bases between. The CDR3 is CSARAGNNNEQYF. In DNA, the CDR3 is TGCAGTGCTAGAGCTGGGAACAACAACGAGCAGTACTTC.

This chain joins TRBV10-3 and TRBJ1-1; weak D call: TRBD1 (5 bases). Trimming shortened V by 4 bases and J by 3 bases, and 6 bases separated the two germline ends. Germline assignment: CDR1 ENHRY and CDR2 SYGVKD. There are 12 residues in the CDR3. The CDR3: CAISGQYTEAFF. CDR3 nucleotides: TGTGCCATCAGTGGACAGTACACTGAAGCTTTCTTT.

The count of this clonotype is one. The chain couples TRBV7-8 to TRBJ1-3; D perhaps matches TRBD1 (6 bases). Germline lookup yields CDR1 SGHVS and CDR2 FQNEAQ. This CDR3 spans 14 amino acids. V lost 5 bases and J lost 0, with 8 bases in between. The CDR3 nucleotides are TGTGCCAGCAGCGTGGACAGCTCTGGAAACACCATATATTTT. Protein: CASSVDSSGNTIYF.

V gene TRBV10-1 combines with J gene TRBJ2-3; D call uncertain. There are 12 residues in the CDR3. The germline V and J ends were trimmed by 0 bases and 6 bases, with 4 bases remaining between them. CDR1 WNHNN and CDR2 SYGVQD come from the germline V gene (reference sequence). DNA for the CDR3: TGCGCCAGCAGTGAGTCGGGGGATACGCAGTATTTT. As protein: CASSESGDTQYF.

The chain is built from TRBV5-1 and TRBJ2-5; a weak D match, TRBD2 (5 bases). Deletions cut 5 bases from V and 1 base from J, with 9 bases between. CDR1 is SGHRS, CDR2 YFSETQ, per germline. This CDR3 is built from 13 residues. The DNA for the CDR3 is TGCGCCAGCAGGTTACGGGGCCAAGAGACCCAGTACTTC. This translates into CASRLRGQETQYF.

This clonotype was detected ten times or more. The chain employs TRBV20-1 and TRBJ1-1; D is unresolved. The CDR3 is 14 amino acids. Germline V lookup: CDR1 DFQATT, CDR2 SNEGSKA (reference sequence). Trimming pared 3 bases from V and 0 bases from J, leaving 11 bases between. DNA for the CDR3: TGCAGTGCTAGTTCAATACAACTGAACACTGAAGCTTTCTTT. Translated: CSASSIQLNTEAFF.

The chain links TRBV6-1 to TRBJ1-2; 10 positions agree with TRBD1. CDR1 and CDR2 from the germline V gene are MNHNS and SASEGT. The CDR3 runs to 13 residues. V lost 7 bases, J lost 8 bases, and 7 bases stayed unmatched. The CDR3, as DNA: TGTGCCAGCACCGCCGGGACAGGGGTCGGCTACACCTTC. Encoded protein: CASTAGTGVGYTF.

This clonotype has a count of ten or more. This chain uses TRBV11-2 with TRBJ2-7; D might be TRBD1 (6 bases). The CDR3 runs 18 residues. In germline, CDR1 is SGHAT, CDR2 FQNNGV. Trimming shortened V by 5 bases and J by 3 bases, and 26 bases separated the two germline ends. The CDR3 DNA reads as TGTGCCAGCAGCCTACGCACCGGGACACCCACTGAGAACTACGAGCAGTACTTC. This translates into CASSLRTGTPTENYEQYF.

Ten or more counts support this clonotype. V usage is TRBV11-2 and J usage is TRBJ2-7; 7 bases match TRBD1. Looked up from germline, CDR1 is SGHAT and CDR2 is FQNNGV. The trim removed 2 bases at V and 1 base at J, leaving 11 bases unmatched. CDR3 length: 17 amino acids. CDR3 protein: CASSLNMGTASSYEQYF. The DNA for the CDR3 is TGTGCCAGCAGCTTAAATATGGGGACAGCCTCTTCCTACGAGCAGTACTTC.

This clonotype was counted ten times or more. V and J are TRBV12-3 or TRBV12-4 and TRBJ1-4; D gene uncertain. V shed 3 bases and J shed 3 bases, with 8 bases lying between them. The CDR3 is made up of 14 amino acids. The CDR3 is CASSLQGPNEKLFF. The CDR3 DNA reads as TGTGCCAGCAGTTTGCAAGGGCCTAATGAAAAACTGTTTTTT.